This T cell receptor beta chain was recorded in a study of T cells in Graves' hyperthyroidism and ophthalmopathy. On the basis of clinical symptoms, serum thyroxine and TRAb, thyroid ultrasound and orbital computed tomography, diagnoses were made. This sample holds PBMCs from under 11 ml fresh peripheral blood. It was RNA transcripts that yielded the amplified TCR beta CDR3 regions. HTBI primers drove first-round RT-PCR of the TCR CDR3. TCRdb reprocessed the multiplex PCR reads via MiXCR and lists one record per CDR3 protein. The top ten hold approximately 30% of the sample, which has around 500,000 distinct CDR3 sequences, around 16% seen once. This clonotype was picked up many times. Germline-derived CDR1 and CDR2 are SGHTA and FQGNSA. The CDR3 consists of 11 residues. The V gene lost 5 bases and the J gene lost 9 bases, with 8 bases spanning the gap.

Sequencing input: blood. This clonotype originated in a woman aged 25 to 45 with Graves' ophthalmopathy. This sequence joins TRBV7-2 and TRBJ2-1; unclear D gene. CDR3 bases: TGTGCCAGCAGCCAAACCGCTGAGCAGTTCTTC. This translates into CASSQTAEQFF.